This passage covers 7 T cell receptor beta chains from one sample sequenced in a study of siplizumab effects on memory and regulatory T cells. Using immunoSEQ multiplex PCR, the repertoire was profiled, and TCRdb retains in-frame clones only, with some absent. Counted here are 100,000 or so clones, 92% occurring once; the ten biggest clones make up around 0.68%. Material: Tregs sorted from blood. All receptors derive from a human donor in good health.

The V gene is TRBV6-5, the J gene TRBJ2-7, with 9 bases fitting TRBD2. Germline CDR1 reads MNHEY; CDR2 reads SVGAGI. The length of the CDR3 is 16 residues. V gave up 0 bases and J gave up 0 bases; unmatched junction bases: 3. CDR3 sequence: CASSYSLAGASYEQYF. Here the CDR3 DNA reads TGTGCCAGCAGTTACTCACTAGCGGGTGCCTCCTACGAGCAGTACTTC.

The chain employs TRBV14 and TRBJ2-7; maybe TRBD1 (6 bases). The CDR3 has 18 residues. The germline CDR1 and CDR2 sequences are SGHDN and FVKESK. V dropped 0 bases and J dropped 2 bases, with 20 bases sitting between them. The CDR3 coding sequence is TGTGCCAGCAGCCAAGAGGGTGGGTCGGAACAGGGTACCTACGAGCAGTACTTC. Protein: CASSQEGGSEQGTYEQYF.

In its sample, this clone was seen a few times. The CDR3 spells CASSLGTSGVNTDTQYF. The CDR3, as DNA: TGCGCCAGCAGCCTTGGGACTAGCGGAGTAAACACAGATACGCAGTATTTT. This chain links TRBV5-1 with TRBJ2-3, with 11 bases aligning to TRBD2. From germline, CDR1 is SGHRS and CDR2 YFSETQ. With V trimmed by 4 bases and J by 2 bases, 9 bases remained unmatched. The CDR3 is 17 amino acids.

The chain employs TRBV5-1 and TRBJ2-4; 10 nucleotides agree with TRBD1. This CDR3 has 16 residues. Germline V gene lookup returns CDR1 SGHRS and CDR2 YFSETQ. J was trimmed by 6 bases and V by 3 bases; bases with no gene match: 9. CDR3 residues: CASSSAYGTGVNIQYF. CDR3 in DNA: TGCGCCAGCAGCTCGGCCTATGGGACAGGGGTAAACATTCAGTACTTC.

The chain employs TRBV5-1 and TRBJ2-1, with 10 nucleotides matching TRBD2. The germline gives CDR1 SGHRS, CDR2 YFSETQ. This CDR3 comprises 14 residues. The junction had 2 bases not matched to a gene; V was cut back by 0 bases and J by 8 bases. CDR3 loop: CASSLVLAGDEQFF. CDR3 sequence (DNA): TGCGCCAGCAGCTTGGTGCTAGCGGGAGATGAGCAGTTCTTC.

This clone occurred once. The chain couples TRBV5-4 to TRBJ1-4; 9 nucleotides match TRBD1. The CDR3 contains 15 residues. With V trimmed by 4 bases and J by 2 bases, 3 bases remained unmatched. Germline values: CDR1 SGHNT, CDR2 YYREEE (reference sequence). As DNA, the CDR3 is TGTGCCAGCAGCCCCGGGACAGGGACTAATGAAAAACTGTTTTTT. Encoded protein: CASSPGTGTNEKLFF.

The chain combines TRBV18 with TRBJ2-7, with a possible D match to TRBD1 (6 bases). Looked up from germline, CDR1 is KGHSH and CDR2 is LQKENI. Trimming removed 3 bases from V and 4 bases from J, with 13 bases in between. The CDR3 has 14 amino acids. CDR3 nucleotide sequence: TGTGCCAGCTCACCCCGTGGGGGCGATTACGAGCAGTACTTC. As protein: CASSPRGGDYEQYF.